This TCR beta chain was retrieved from a study of blood T cell repertoires in COVID-19. Produced via immunoSEQ multiplex PCR; TCRdb's table is partial and in-frame only. In the table there are approximately 150,000 clones, over 70% of which are singletons. V was trimmed by 6 bases and J by 0 bases, leaving 8 bases between them. The CDR3 extends over 14 amino acids. Germline CDR1 reads MNHNY; CDR2 reads SVGAGI (reference sequence). The chain recombines TRBV6-6 with TRBJ2-2; maybe TRBD1 (5 bases). The receptor was isolated from a man in his fifties in a cohort exposed to, infected with or recovered from COVID-19 (not recorded which). The sample consisted of PBMCs or T cells enriched from blood (not recorded which). The CDR3 DNA reads TGTGCCAGCAGACAGGACGCGAACACCGGGGAGCTGTTTTTT. Amino acid sequence: CASRQDANTGELFF.